The 17 T cell receptor beta chains reported below all come from one sample, sequenced in a study of blood T cell repertoires in COVID-19. TCRdb's copy holds only in-frame clones and misses some; the assay was immunoSEQ multiplex PCR. The top ten hold roughly 3.3% of the sample, which has about 240,000 clones, around 88% seen once. Sample: PBMCs or T cells enriched from blood (not recorded which). Source of these receptors: a middle-aged woman with acute COVID-19.

This sequence joins TRBV10-3 and TRBJ2-7; D might be TRBD2 (6 bases). Germline CDR1 and CDR2: ENHRY and SYGVKD. The CDR3 covers 13 residues. With 7 bases removed from V and 2 bases from J, the gap between germline ends came to 12 bases. CDR3 sequence: CAITAGHAYEQYF. CDR3 DNA: TGTGCCATCACAGCGGGTCATGCCTACGAGCAGTACTTC.

The rearrangement joins TRBV5-1 to TRBJ2-1; D might be TRBD1 (6 bases). CDR1 and CDR2 (germline): SGHRS, YFSETQ. The CDR3 covers 15 residues. Trimming removed 4 bases from V and 5 bases from J, with 16 bases in between. The CDR3 DNA reads TGCGCCAGCAGCCAAGGACAGACCCAAAACAATGAGCAGTTCTTC. It translates to CASSQGQTQNNEQFF.

V usage is TRBV14 and J usage is TRBJ2-5; D possibly corresponds to TRBD2 (5 bases). V was shortened by 6 bases and J by 4 bases, with 12 bases between the two germline ends. In germline, CDR1 is SGHDN, CDR2 FVKESK. This CDR3 is built from 13 residues. This chain's CDR3 is CASSRSSLETQYF. In nucleotides, the CDR3 is TGTGCCAGCAGTCGTTCTAGCTTAGAGACCCAGTACTTC.

The chain recombines TRBV11-3 with TRBJ1-3, with 8 bases that match TRBD1. Germline V lookup: CDR1 SGHNT, CDR2 YENEEA. J was trimmed by 1 base and V by 4 bases; bases with no gene match: 9. The CDR3 runs to 17 residues. The CDR3 loop reads CASSSHDRGFSGNTIYF. The CDR3 nucleotides are TGTGCCAGCAGCTCCCATGACAGGGGATTTTCTGGAAACACCATATATTTT.

This chain links TRBV24-1 with TRBJ2-3; TRBD1 might be the D (5 bases). CDR3 length: 16 residues. V was shortened by 9 bases and J by 1 base, with 19 bases between the two germline ends. CDR1 is KGHDR, CDR2 SFDVKD, per germline. CDR3 sequence (DNA): TGTGCCACCCCCCCCGGTCCAACCAGGGGCACAGATACGCAGTATTTT. Translation: CATPPGPTRGTDTQYF.

This clone appeared once. The rearrangement joins TRBV2 to TRBJ2-1; no definite D call. The CDR3 contains 12 residues. Trimming stripped 6 bases from V and 9 bases from J, with 12 bases between. The germline gives CDR1 SNHLY, CDR2 FYNNEI. In nucleotides, the CDR3 is TGTGCCAGCAGCTACGAGCGCAGTGAGCAGTTCTTC. Translation: CASSYERSEQFF.

V usage is TRBV15 and J usage is TRBJ2-3, with 8 bases aligning to TRBD2. The CDR3 totals 17 residues. CDR1 and CDR2 (germline): LNHNV, YYDKDF (reference sequence). V shed 4 bases, J shed 2 bases, and the junction held 11 bases outside the gene matches. The CDR3 loop is CATSISLTSASTDTQYF. The DNA for the CDR3 is TGTGCCACCAGCATCTCTTTGACTAGCGCCTCCACAGATACGCAGTATTTT. Drawing the rest from reference TRBV15 and TRBJ2-3, the complete variable domain is DAMVIQNPRYQVTQFGKPVTLSCSQTLNHNVMYWYQQKSSQAPKLLFHYYDKDFNNEADTPDNFQSRRPNTSFCFLDIRSPGLGDTAMYLCATSISLTSASTDTQYFGPGTRLTVL.

The chain couples TRBV30 to TRBJ1-5; D remains unclear. The length of the CDR3 is 14 residues. Germline-derived CDR1 and CDR2 are GTSNPN and SVGIG (reference sequence). Deletions cut 2 bases from V and 6 bases from J, with 14 bases between. CDR3 coding DNA: TGTGCCTGGAGTACGGCAGGTGCTGGTCAGCCCCAGCATTTT. Translating it yields CAWSTAGAGQPQHF.

The rearrangement uses TRBV9 and TRBJ1-1, with D possibly TRBD1 on 5 matching bases. With 1 base removed from V and 3 bases from J, the gap between germline ends came to 13 bases. In germline, CDR1 is SGDLS, CDR2 YYNGEE. The CDR3 contains 15 residues. The CDR3 protein is CASSVWGDWDTEAFF. For the CDR3, the DNA is TGTGCCAGCAGCGTATGGGGGGACTGGGACACTGAAGCTTTCTTT. Combining the CDR3 with reference TRBV9 and TRBJ1-1 gives the whole variable domain DSGVTQTPKHLITATGQRVTLRCSPRSGDLSVYWYQQSLDQGLQFLIQYYNGEERAKGNILERFSAQQFPDLHSELNLSSLELGDSALYFCASSVWGDWDTEAFFGQGTRLTVV.

V and J are TRBV7-8 and TRBJ1-1; 7 bases fit TRBD1. Germline V CDR1 and CDR2: SGHVS, FQNEAQ. CDR3 size: 13 residues. The V and J ends lost 1 base and 7 bases, in that order; junction bases with no gene match: 3. This chain's CDR3 is CASSLEGAGEAFF. Written as DNA, the CDR3 is TGTGCCAGCAGCTTAGAGGGGGCCGGTGAAGCTTTCTTT.

This clone showed up just once. The V call is TRBV5-6, the J call TRBJ2-7, with D maybe TRBD1 (5 bases). V was shortened by 0 bases and J by 0 bases, with 10 bases between the two germline ends. Germline CDR1 and CDR2: SGHDT and YYEEEE. CDR3 length: 15 residues. CDR3 loop: CASSLVTGYSYEQYF. The CDR3 bases are TGTGCCAGCAGCTTGGTTACAGGTTACTCCTACGAGCAGTACTTC.

The chain couples TRBV7-9 to TRBJ2-1, with 10 positions matching TRBD1. Germline CDR1 SEHNR, CDR2 FQNEAQ (reference sequence). V dropped 5 bases and J dropped 5; count of bases not matched to a gene: 6. CDR3 size: 15 residues. Here the CDR3 DNA reads TGTGCCAGCAGCCCAAGGGGGACAGGGGACAATGAGCAGTTCTTC. Its protein product is CASSPRGTGDNEQFF.

This clone was picked up one time. The chain is built from TRBV29-1 and TRBJ2-7, with D possibly being TRBD1 (5 bases). The length of the CDR3 is 12 residues. Germline lookup yields CDR1 SQVTM and CDR2 ANQGSEA. V was cut by 7 bases and J by 1 base, with 11 bases left in between. CDR3 region: CSAEGASYEQYF. Here the CDR3 DNA reads TGCAGCGCCGAAGGGGCGTCCTACGAGCAGTACTTC.

This clone occurred once. The chain employs TRBV28 and TRBJ2-1; D remains ambiguous. The CDR3 has 14 amino acids. Trimming pared 3 bases from V and 12 bases from J, leaving 18 bases between. Germline lookup yields CDR1 MDHEN and CDR2 SYDVKM. The CDR3 loop reads CASSFSSSPPGQFF. CDR3 sequence (DNA): TGTGCCAGCAGTTTCTCATCTTCGCCCCCCGGGCAGTTCTTC.

This chain links TRBV6-4 with TRBJ2-3; 11 bases map to TRBD2. Trimming at V came to 3 bases and at J to 4 bases, leaving 3 bases not matched to a gene. Germline loops: CDR1 MRHNA, CDR2 SNTAGT. CDR3 length equals 15 residues. Here the CDR3 reads CASSDLAGGSDTQYF. The CDR3 bases are TGTGCCAGCAGTGATCTAGCGGGAGGATCAGATACGCAGTATTTT.

The chain has TRBV4-2 and TRBJ2-5; 10 bases fit TRBD2. V trimming: 1 base; J trimming: 5 bases; junction bases outside the gene matches: 1. Germline lookup yields CDR1 LGHNA and CDR2 YNFKEQ. This CDR3 has 14 amino acids. In DNA, the CDR3 is TGTGCCAGCAGCCAAGCAGCGGGAGGGGAGACCCAGTACTTC. Its translation is CASSQAAGGETQYF.

The chain links TRBV6-5 to TRBJ2-1; perhaps TRBD1 as D (6 bases). Germline CDR1 reads MNHEY; CDR2 reads SVGAGI. V lost 7 bases, J lost 5 bases, and 12 bases lay in between. CDR3 length: 13 amino acids. The CDR3 reads CASTWGLNNEQFF. The DNA of the CDR3 is TGTGCCAGCACCTGGGGGCTAAACAATGAGCAGTTCTTC.